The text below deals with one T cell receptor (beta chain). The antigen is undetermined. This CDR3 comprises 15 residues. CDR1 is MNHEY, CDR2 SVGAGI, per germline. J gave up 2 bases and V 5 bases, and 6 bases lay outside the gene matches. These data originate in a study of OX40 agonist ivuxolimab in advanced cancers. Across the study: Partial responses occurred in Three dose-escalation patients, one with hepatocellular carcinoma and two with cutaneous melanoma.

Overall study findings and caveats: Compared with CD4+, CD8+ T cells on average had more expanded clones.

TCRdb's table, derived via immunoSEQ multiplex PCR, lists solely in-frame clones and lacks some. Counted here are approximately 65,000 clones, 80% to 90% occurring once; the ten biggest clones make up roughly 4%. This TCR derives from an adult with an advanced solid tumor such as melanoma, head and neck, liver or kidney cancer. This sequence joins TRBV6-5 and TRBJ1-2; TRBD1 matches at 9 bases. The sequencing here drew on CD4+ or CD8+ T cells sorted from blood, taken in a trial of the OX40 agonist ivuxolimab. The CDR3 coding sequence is TGTGCCAGCAGTACTCCAGGGACAGGGAACTATGGCTACACCTTC. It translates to CASSTPGTGNYGYTF.